Following are 17 T cell receptor beta chains from one sample sequenced in a study of metastatic and nonmetastatic thyroid tumors. MiXCR reprocessed the PCR reads for TCRdb. The sample carries over 20,000 clones, around 30% recorded once. No patient received treatment before thyroid surgery. The sequenced sample consisted of blood. The receptor source for this set is a female donor with papillary thyroid cancer or a benign thyroid nodule (not recorded which). Some clones in this sample may be carry-over from other donors' samples.

This clone is classed as medium-sized. The chain carries TRBV24-1 and TRBJ2-2; 13 nucleotides agree with TRBD2. This CDR3 has 18 residues. The V gene end was trimmed by 1 base and the J gene end by 3 bases; junction bases not matched to a gene: 4. Germline V gene lookup returns CDR1 KGHDR and CDR2 SFDVKD. This CDR3 reads CATSDFTSGGAYTGELFF. In DNA, the CDR3 is TGTGCCACCAGTGATTTTACTAGCGGGGGGGCGTACACCGGGGAGCTGTTTTTT.

The table lists this clone with many counts. The CDR3 region is CASSLGAGGSTDTQYF. The CDR3 nucleotides are TGTGCCAGCAGCTTAGGAGCGGGGGGGAGCACAGATACGCAGTATTTT. The chain recombines TRBV7-2 with TRBJ2-3, with 10 bases aligning to TRBD2. Germline assignment: CDR1 SGHTA and CDR2 FQGNSA. J gave up 0 bases and V 1 base, and 1 base lay outside the gene matches. The CDR3 extends over 16 amino acids. Full variable domain (missing parts from reference TRBV7-2 and TRBJ2-3): GAGVSQSPSNKVTEKGKDVELRCDPISGHTALYWYRQSLGQGLEFLIYFQGNSAPDKSGLPSDRFSAERTGGSVSTLTIQRTQQEDSAVYLCASSLGAGGSTDTQYFGPGTRLTVL.

This clone is medium-sized in the sample. This sequence joins TRBV20-1 and TRBJ1-2; D is ambiguous. Trimming took 2 bases from V and 8 from J, leaving 9 bases between them. The germline V gene has CDR1 DFQATT and CDR2 SNEGSKA (reference sequence). The CDR3 has 11 amino acids. Written as DNA, the CDR3 is TGCAGTGCTAGATTTACTAAGGGCTACACCTTC. The encoded protein is CSARFTKGYTF.

This clone has just a few counts. The V gene is TRBV10-1, the J gene TRBJ1-2; tentatively, D is TRBD1 (6 bases). This CDR3 spans 14 amino acids. The V end was cut by 5 bases, the J end by 5 bases, with 15 bases between. The germline gives CDR1 WNHNN, CDR2 SYGVQD (reference sequence). CDR3 loop: CASSPGVGTYGYTF. CDR3 nucleotides: TGCGCCAGCAGTCCAGGGGTCGGCACGTATGGCTACACCTTC.

This clone is categorized as medium-sized (0.01 to 0.1%). The CDR3 DNA follows: TGTGCCAGCAGCCCAAGTTCCCCCTCTGGAAACACCATATATTTT. Encoded protein: CASSPSSPSGNTIYF. The chain uses TRBV7-2 and TRBJ1-3; D is unresolved. From germline, CDR1 is SGHTA and CDR2 FQGNSA. CDR3 length: 15 residues. V lost 5 bases, J lost 0 bases, and 11 bases lay in between.

V is TRBV11-1 and J is TRBJ2-1; D is possibly TRBD2 (6 bases). From germline, CDR1 is SGHAT and CDR2 FQDESV (reference sequence). Trimming shortened V by 5 bases and J by 11 bases, and 22 bases separated the two germline ends. This CDR3 region has 15 residues. CDR3: CASSPPSGSRDQQFF. CDR3 sequence (DNA): TGTGCCAGCAGCCCCCCATCTGGATCGCGGGACCAGCAGTTCTTC.

This clone was counted many times. V is TRBV12-3 or TRBV12-4 and J is TRBJ2-2, with TRBD1 matching over 10 bases. Losses at the gene ends were 5 bases for V and 6 bases for J; bases not matched to a gene: 6. This CDR3 spans 15 amino acids. The CDR3 coding sequence is TGTGCCAGCAGTCTGCGGGGACAGGGGTCCGGGGAGCTGTTTTTT. Its translation is CASSLRGQGSGELFF.

This clone was observed a single time. This rearrangement joins TRBV30 to TRBJ2-7; TRBD1 might be the D (6 bases). This CDR3 contains 12 residues. From germline, CDR1 is GTSNPN and CDR2 SVGIG (reference sequence). The ends were cut back, 5 bases at V and 6 bases at J, with 14 bases in the middle. DNA of the CDR3: TGTGCCTGGGCTCAGGGGCCGGGCGAGCAGTACTTC. Translation gives CAWAQGPGEQYF.

This clone is labeled as medium-sized. This chain uses TRBV7-2 with TRBJ2-1; TRBD2 matches at 9 bases. With 5 bases clipped from V and 9 bases from J, the junction kept 20 bases outside the gene matches. Germline loops: CDR1 SGHTA, CDR2 FQGNSA. The CDR3 is 18 residues long. The CDR3 DNA reads as TGTGCCAGCAGCCGAAGGAAGGTGGGGACTAGCCGGGTCGGTGAGCAGTTCTTC. It encodes CASSRRKVGTSRVGEQFF.

Relative to its sample, this clone is medium-sized. The rearrangement joins TRBV20-1 to TRBJ1-2, with D hard to call. Trimming took 0 bases from V and 5 from J, leaving 13 bases between them. The germline V gene has CDR1 DFQATT and CDR2 SNEGSKA (reference sequence). This CDR3 region has 14 residues. The CDR3 nucleotides are TGCAGTGCTAGAGATCCTACCTCCGAATATGGCTACACCTTC. It is translated as CSARDPTSEYGYTF.

Many counts were recorded for this clone. V usage is TRBV12-3 or TRBV12-4 and J usage is TRBJ1-4, with D unclear. Between the trimmed V and J ends, which lost 6 bases and 6 bases, there was a span of 8 bases. The CDR3 length is 12 residues. CDR3 sequence (DNA): TGTGCCAGCAGCGACCTTGATGAAAAACTGTTTTTT. It is translated as CASSDLDEKLFF.

This clone was counted ten times or more. This chain joins TRBV15 and TRBJ1-1, with 8 bases identical to TRBD1. The CDR3 contains 16 residues. Losses at the gene ends were 1 base for V and 1 base for J; bases not matched to a gene: 5. Germline loops: CDR1 LNHNV, CDR2 YYDKDF (reference sequence). The CDR3 reads CATSRARGQENTEAFF. The CDR3 nucleotides read TGTGCCACCAGCAGAGCCCGGGGACAGGAGAACACTGAAGCTTTCTTT.

The chain is built from TRBV20-1 and TRBJ1-1; D call uncertain. The germline V gene has CDR1 DFQATT and CDR2 SNEGSKA (reference sequence). This CDR3 region has 12 residues. Trimming stripped 3 bases from V and 4 bases from J, with 9 bases between. CDR3 protein: CSARRAGTEAFF. The CDR3 bases are TGCAGTGCTAGGAGGGCGGGCACTGAAGCTTTCTTT.

This clone appeared many times. J is TRBJ2-5 and V is TRBV20-1; 7 bases agree with TRBD2. CDR1 DFQATT and CDR2 SNEGSKA come from the germline V gene (reference sequence). V was clipped by 5 bases and J by 5 bases; unmatched bases: 17. This CDR3 has 16 amino acids. The CDR3 DNA follows: TGCAGTGCTCGGAGCAACCTCGGGGGGATTTTGGAGACCCAGTACTTC. Protein product: CSARSNLGGILETQYF.

The chain recombines TRBV28 with TRBJ1-2; a possible D gene is TRBD1 (6 bases). V was trimmed by 6 bases and J by 6 bases, leaving 20 bases between them. The CDR3 is made up of 15 amino acids. From germline, CDR1 is MDHEN and CDR2 SYDVKM. The CDR3, as DNA: TGTGCCAGCAGCCCGGAATGGGGAGGGGGTGATGGCTACACCTTC. Its protein product is CASSPEWGGGDGYTF.

As concerns this clone: One end of the junction varies from germline; a read error may be responsible. The rearrangement uses TRBV7-7 and TRBJ2-2; D may match TRBD1 or TRBD2 (6 bases each). The CDR3 runs 15 residues. The germline gives CDR1 SSHAT, CDR2 FNYEAQ (reference sequence). The CDR3 is CASSLEGANTGELFF. The CDR3 region has the DNA TGTGCTAGCAGCTTGGAGGGGGCGAACACCGGGGAGCTGTTTTTT.

This clone showed up many times. This chain links TRBV5-4 with TRBJ2-1; maybe TRBD2 (6 bases). The CDR3 has 13 amino acids. The ends were cut back, 0 bases at V and 6 bases at J, with 7 bases in the middle. Germline V gives CDR1 SGHNT, CDR2 YYREEE (reference sequence). Written as DNA, the CDR3 is TGTGCCAGCAGCTTGGCCGGGGGCAATGAGCAGTTCTTC. As protein: CASSLAGGNEQFF.